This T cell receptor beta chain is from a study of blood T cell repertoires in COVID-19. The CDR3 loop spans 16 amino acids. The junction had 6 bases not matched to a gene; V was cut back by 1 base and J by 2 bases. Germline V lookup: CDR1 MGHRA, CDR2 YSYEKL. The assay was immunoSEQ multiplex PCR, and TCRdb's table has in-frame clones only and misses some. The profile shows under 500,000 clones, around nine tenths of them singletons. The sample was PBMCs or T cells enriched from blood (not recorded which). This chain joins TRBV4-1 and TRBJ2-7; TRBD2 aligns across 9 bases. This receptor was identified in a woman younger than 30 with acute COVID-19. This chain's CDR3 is CASSQVGGRAPYEQYF. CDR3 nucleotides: TGCGCCAGCAGCCAAGTGGGCGGGAGGGCCCCCTACGAGCAGTACTTC.